This T cell receptor beta chain was captured in a study of CD8 T cells in ankylosing spondylitis. Trimming removed 7 bases from V and 2 bases from J, with 19 bases in between. The CDR3 totals 16 residues. Germline values: CDR1 LGHNT, CDR2 FRNRAP. TCRdb used MiXCR to reprocess the 5' RACE reads, holding one entry per CDR3 protein. Of 250,000 to 300,000 distinct CDR3 sequences in the sample, 20% were seen once. The specimen sequenced was blood, either unsorted or a sorted T cell fraction (not recorded which). The gene calls are TRBV12-5 and TRBJ2-3, with TRBD2 as a possible D gene (5 bases). The receptor was isolated from a male donor with ankylosing spondylitis or in good health (not recorded which). The CDR3 DNA reads TGTGCTAGTGCCAACTCTCCAGCGGCCGCCACAGATACGCAGTATTTT. Amino acid sequence: CASANSPAAATDTQYF.